The present entry profiles one T cell receptor beta chain with its context. The data originate from a study of blood T cell repertoires in COVID-19. Here immunoSEQ multiplex PCR was the method, and the copy in TCRdb shows in-frame clones only, minus some. The sample holds around 39,000 clones; roughly 78% are singletons and the top ten take around 15%. CDR1 is KGHSH, CDR2 LQKENI, per germline. CDR3 length: 16 residues. V shed 5 bases and J 1 base; nucleotides not matched to a gene: 9. The sequenced sample consisted of peripheral blood. The gene calls are TRBV18 and TRBJ1-1; 8 nucleotides match TRBD1. This receptor was identified in an older woman with acute or convalescent COVID-19. The CDR3 is CASSTILTGGNTEAFF. The CDR3 DNA reads TGTGCCAGCTCAACAATCCTAACAGGGGGGAACACTGAAGCTTTCTTT.